These 30 T cell receptor beta chains originate from one sample sequenced in a study of T cell responses to AZD1222 COVID-19 vaccine. TCRdb's table, derived via immunoSEQ multiplex PCR, lists solely in-frame clones and lacks some. This table has some 140,000 clones, more than 90% appearing once. Sample: peripheral blood, taken on day 0 of AZD1222 vaccination. Source of these receptors: an adult in good health.

This clone has only one observation. V gene TRBV7-2 combines with J gene TRBJ2-3; no firm D call. Deletions cut 2 bases from V and 2 bases from J, with 11 bases between. Germline assignment: CDR1 SGHTA and CDR2 FQGNSA. The CDR3 length is 15 residues. DNA of the CDR3: TGTGCCAGCAGCTTAAACTCTCGACCCACAGATACGCAGTATTTT. Translation gives CASSLNSRPTDTQYF.

This clone showed up just once. The chain joins TRBV6-5 to TRBJ2-2; a weak D match, TRBD2 (6 bases). Deletions cut 0 bases from V and 5 bases from J, with 13 bases between. This CDR3 region has 16 residues. The germline V gene encodes CDR1 MNHEY and CDR2 SVGAGI. CDR3 nucleotides: TGTGCCAGCAGTTACTCGACTAGTACGGCTACCGGGGAGCTGTTTTTT. It translates to CASSYSTSTATGELFF.

The chain recombines TRBV5-8 with TRBJ1-4; no clear D. V lost 4 bases and J lost 5, with 18 bases in between. Per the germline V gene, CDR1 is SGHTS and CDR2 is YDEGEE. The CDR3 loop spans 16 amino acids. The CDR3 coding sequence is TGTGCCAGCAGCCCACCTTATGAGGACCGGAATGAAAAACTGTTTTTT. It yields the protein CASSPPYEDRNEKLFF.

The gene calls are TRBV9 and TRBJ1-2, with D tentatively TRBD1 (5 bases). The CDR3 has 15 amino acids. V gave up 0 bases and J gave up 8 bases, with 17 bases separating them. CDR1 and CDR2 (germline): SGDLS, YYNGEE. For the CDR3, the DNA is TGTGCCAGCAGCGTAGGTGATGGGACCGCACGCGGCTACACCTTC. This translates into CASSVGDGTARGYTF.

The V gene is TRBV19, the J gene TRBJ1-2; D is unresolved. Per germline, CDR1 LNHDA and CDR2 SQIVND (reference sequence). The CDR3 runs 15 residues. V shed 7 bases and J shed 7 bases, with 22 bases lying between them. This CDR3 is CASTLFPISSGGYTF. For the CDR3, the DNA is TGTGCCAGTACCCTATTCCCGATTTCAAGTGGTGGCTACACCTTC.

J is TRBJ2-1 and V is TRBV7-8; D call uncertain. CDR1 and CDR2 (germline): SGHVS, FQNEAQ. Trimming cost V 5 bases and J 3 bases, with 17 bases left between them. The CDR3 is 16 amino acids. The DNA for the CDR3 is TGTGCCAGCAGCCCCCTTAGCAGCCCCAGCTACAATGAGCAGTTCTTC. It encodes CASSPLSSPSYNEQFF.

The chain joins TRBV11-2 to TRBJ2-7; tentative D call: TRBD2 (5 bases). The germline gives CDR1 SGHAT, CDR2 FQNNGV. The CDR3 has 14 residues. Trimming stripped 6 bases from V and 0 bases from J, with 12 bases between. The CDR3: CASRPGLGSYEQYF. The CDR3 bases are TGTGCCAGCAGGCCAGGACTGGGCTCCTACGAGCAGTACTTC.

This chain connects TRBV11-2 to TRBJ1-5, with 8 bases fitting TRBD1. V dropped 1 base and J dropped 8; count of bases not matched to a gene: 4. This CDR3 comprises 14 residues. Germline CDR1 and CDR2: SGHAT and FQNNGV. CDR3 DNA: TGTGCCAGCAGCTTAGCGGGACAGGAGGAGCCCCAGCATTTT. This gives the protein CASSLAGQEEPQHF.

For the CDR3, the DNA is TGCGCCAGCAGCCGACTAGCGGAAAACACCGGGGAGCTGTTTTTT. It translates to CASSRLAENTGELFF. V gene TRBV5-1 combines with J gene TRBJ2-2, with 9 bases lining up with TRBD2. This CDR3 is built from 15 residues. With V trimmed by 4 bases and J by 2 bases, 3 bases remained unmatched. Germline CDR1 and CDR2: SGHRS and YFSETQ. Variable domain in full (rest from reference TRBV5-1 and TRBJ2-2): KAGVTQTPRYLIKTRGQQVTLSCSPISGHRSVSWYQQTPGQGLQFLFEYFSETQRNKGNFPGRFSGRQFSNSRSEMNVSTLELGDSALYLCASSRLAENTGELFFGEGSRLTVL.

As DNA, the CDR3 is TGTGCCAGCAGTTTTTTCGGGGACAGTAGCAATCAGCCCCAGCATTTT. Translating gives CASSFFGDSSNQPQHF. This chain links TRBV28 with TRBJ1-5, with TRBD1 matching 7 bases. V gave up 3 bases and J gave up 0 bases; unmatched junction bases: 5. Germline CDR1 and CDR2: MDHEN and SYDVKM. The CDR3 consists of 16 residues.

This chain joins TRBV7-9 and TRBJ2-1, with D possibly being TRBD1 (5 bases). This CDR3 contains 18 residues. Germline V gene sequence: CDR1 SEHNR, CDR2 FQNEAQ (reference sequence). V was clipped by 5 bases and J by 8 bases, with 28 bases between them. CDR3 protein: CASSPNLHRPGMADEQFF. As DNA, the CDR3 is TGTGCCAGCAGCCCTAACCTTCACCGGCCAGGGATGGCGGATGAGCAGTTCTTC.

This CDR3 reads CASKVGGSNYGYTF. The DNA for the CDR3 is TGTGCCAGTAAAGTGGGCGGTTCGAACTATGGCTACACCTTC. The V and J genes are TRBV19 and TRBJ1-2; D is unclear. Trimming removed 7 bases from V and 2 bases from J, with 14 bases in between. The CDR3 is made up of 14 amino acids. Germline CDR1 LNHDA, CDR2 SQIVND (reference sequence).

J is TRBJ2-7 and V is TRBV27; 13 nucleotides agree with TRBD2. CDR3 size: 13 residues. The V and J ends lost 8 bases and 6 bases, in that order; junction bases with no gene match: 4. Germline V CDR1 and CDR2: MNHEY, SMNVEV (reference sequence). The CDR3 reads CASGLAGVGEQYF. The CDR3, as DNA: TGTGCCAGCGGACTAGCGGGAGTTGGCGAGCAGTACTTC.

V usage is TRBV30 and J usage is TRBJ1-2; D uncertain. The germline V gene has CDR1 GTSNPN and CDR2 SVGIG (reference sequence). Deletions cut 0 bases from V and 8 bases from J, with 16 bases between. The CDR3 length is 14 residues. CDR3 nucleotides: TGTGCCTGGAGTGTACTCACATCTTCTAACGGCTACACCTTC. It yields the protein CAWSVLTSSNGYTF.

Concerning this clone: One end of the junction fails to match germline, which may point to a read error. This chain joins TRBV29-1 and TRBJ2-7, with 9 bases aligning to TRBD1. The CDR3 has 14 amino acids. CDR1 and CDR2 (germline): SQVTM, ANQGSEA. CDR3 loop: CSASVGQGLYGQYF. The CDR3 coding sequence is TGCAGCGCCTCGGTGGGACAGGGTTTGTACGGGCAGTACTTC.

J is TRBJ1-3 and V is TRBV19, with D hard to call. Germline V CDR1 and CDR2: LNHDA, SQIVND (reference sequence). The CDR3 loop spans 14 amino acids. Trimming left V 8 bases short and J 3 bases short, with 14 bases between. CDR3 coding DNA: TGTGCCAGTGGCCTGCAAGCACTTGGAAACACCATATATTTT. This translates into CASGLQALGNTIYF.

The chain uses TRBV20-1 and TRBJ2-1; TRBD2 matches 7 bases. The CDR3 has 19 amino acids. V shed 3 bases, J shed 7 bases, and the junction held 24 bases outside the gene matches. Germline CDR1 is DFQATT and CDR2 is SNEGSKA (reference sequence). CDR3 residues: CSASSSEAGVGGTYNEQFF. CDR3 bases: TGCAGTGCTAGTAGTTCGGAAGCGGGTGTGGGGGGGACGTATAATGAGCAGTTCTTC.

J is TRBJ2-7 and V is TRBV28; 11 bases map to TRBD1. The CDR3 is 13 amino acids. From germline, CDR1 is MDHEN and CDR2 SYDVKM. With V trimmed by 8 bases and J by 3 bases, 3 bases remained unmatched. CDR3 in DNA: TGTGCCAGCTTGGGGACAGGGGGCTACGAGCAGTACTTC. As protein: CASLGTGGYEQYF.

Only one count was recorded for this clone. The chain couples TRBV4-1 to TRBJ1-1, with D possibly being TRBD1 (5 bases). This CDR3 comprises 15 residues. Germline loops: CDR1 MGHRA, CDR2 YSYEKL. The germline V and J ends were trimmed by 1 base and 2 bases, with 11 bases remaining between them. The DNA of the CDR3 is TGCGCCAGCAGCCAAGGTCCCCGGGACAACACTGAAGCTTTCTTT. Its translation: CASSQGPRDNTEAFF.

The rearrangement uses TRBV30 and TRBJ1-6; no reliable D call. Germline CDR1 and CDR2: GTSNPN and SVGIG (reference sequence). Trimming pared 4 bases from V and 0 bases from J, leaving 10 bases between. The CDR3 has 15 residues. The CDR3 is CAWIDGSSYNSPLHF. Written as DNA, the CDR3 is TGTGCCTGGATTGACGGGAGCTCCTATAATTCACCCCTCCACTTT.

The J gene is TRBJ2-7, the V gene TRBV5-1; D perhaps matches TRBD1 (6 bases). The germline gives CDR1 SGHRS, CDR2 YFSETQ. This CDR3 is built from 13 residues. The germline V and J ends were trimmed by 0 bases and 4 bases, with 8 bases remaining between them. Written as DNA, the CDR3 is TGCGCCAGCAGCTTGGCCAGGGGTTACGAGCAGTACTTC. This encodes CASSLARGYEQYF. The whole variable domain, remainder taken from reference TRBV5-1 and TRBJ2-7, is KAGVTQTPRYLIKTRGQQVTLSCSPISGHRSVSWYQQTPGQGLQFLFEYFSETQRNKGNFPGRFSGRQFSNSRSEMNVSTLELGDSALYLCASSLARGYEQYFGPGTRLTVT.

The V call is TRBV12-3 or TRBV12-4, the J call TRBJ1-2; possibly TRBD1 for D (5 bases). CDR3 size: 13 residues. V was trimmed by 5 bases and J by 6 bases, leaving 13 bases between them. This chain's CDR3 is CASSLAQGDGYTF. DNA for the CDR3: TGTGCCAGCAGTCTCGCCCAGGGAGATGGCTACACCTTC.

CDR3 in DNA: TGTGCCAGCAGCCCGGGACTTAACTACGAGCAGTACTTC. Translated: CASSPGLNYEQYF. This chain connects TRBV27 to TRBJ2-7, with D possibly matching TRBD2 (6 bases). There are 13 residues in the CDR3. Germline CDR1 and CDR2: MNHEY and SMNVEV (reference sequence). Trimming took off 6 bases at V and 3 bases at J, with 12 bases between the two ends.

This chain uses TRBV10-3 with TRBJ2-3; TRBD2 matches 12 bases. This CDR3 has 15 amino acids. Germline trimming cut 8 bases from V and 2 bases from J; bases unmatched to any gene: 5. From germline, CDR1 is ENHRY and CDR2 SYGVKD. CDR3 coding DNA: TGTGCCATCGCTTGGACTAGCGGGATCACAGATACGCAGTATTTT. It specifies CAIAWTSGITDTQYF.

In regard to this clone: At one end the junction does not follow the germline gene, possibly because of a read error. The J gene is TRBJ2-7, the V gene TRBV20-1, with TRBD2 matching over 7 bases. This CDR3 region has 14 residues. Germline V gene sequence: CDR1 DFQATT, CDR2 SNEGSKA (reference sequence). The CDR3 DNA sequence: TGCAGTGCTAGTGTCATAGGCGGGGGACGCGCCATCTCCTTC. Translation: CSASVIGGGRAISF.

V is TRBV27 and J is TRBJ2-1; 9 bases map to TRBD2. The CDR3 runs 17 residues. Germline values: CDR1 MNHEY, CDR2 SMNVEV (reference sequence). Trimming took 5 bases from V and 5 from J; bases not matched to a gene: 13. The CDR3 spells CASSPGLAPKPNNEQFF. The CDR3 DNA sequence: TGTGCCAGCAGTCCTGGACTAGCGCCTAAGCCTAACAATGAGCAGTTCTTC.

Written as DNA, the CDR3 is TGTGCCAGCAGCTTAGTAGGGAGTTCCTCCTACGAGCAGTACTTC. It yields the protein CASSLVGSSSYEQYF. This rearrangement joins TRBV7-9 to TRBJ2-7, with a possible D match to TRBD2 (5 bases). Trimming cost V 1 base and J 0 bases, with 10 bases left between them. The CDR3 length is 15 residues. Per germline, CDR1 SEHNR and CDR2 FQNEAQ (reference sequence).

The chain joins TRBV5-5 to TRBJ1-1, with TRBD1 matching over 8 bases. V lost 2 bases, J lost 3 bases, and 18 bases stayed unmatched. CDR1 is SGHKS, CDR2 YYEKEE, per germline (reference sequence). This CDR3 spans 19 amino acids. The CDR3 is CASSFGAGGLAFDDTEAFF. CDR3 nucleotides: TGTGCCAGCAGCTTTGGGGCAGGGGGCCTCGCGTTCGACGACACTGAAGCTTTCTTT.

The chain combines TRBV12-3 or TRBV12-4 with TRBJ1-5; no firm D call. The V gene lost 7 bases and the J gene lost 0 bases, with 4 bases spanning the gap. The CDR3 is made up of 12 amino acids. CDR3 amino acids: CASTYSNQPQHF. DNA for the CDR3: TGTGCCAGCACCTATAGCAATCAGCCCCAGCATTTT.

The rearrangement links TRBV25-1 to TRBJ1-4; tentative D call: TRBD1 (5 bases). Germline loops: CDR1 MGHDK, CDR2 SYGVNS. The CDR3 has 17 residues. The ends were cut back, 2 bases at V and 0 bases at J, with 13 bases in the middle. This CDR3 is CASSEPDSSATNEKLFF. DNA of the CDR3: TGTGCCAGCAGTGAACCCGACAGTTCCGCAACTAATGAAAAACTGTTTTTT.